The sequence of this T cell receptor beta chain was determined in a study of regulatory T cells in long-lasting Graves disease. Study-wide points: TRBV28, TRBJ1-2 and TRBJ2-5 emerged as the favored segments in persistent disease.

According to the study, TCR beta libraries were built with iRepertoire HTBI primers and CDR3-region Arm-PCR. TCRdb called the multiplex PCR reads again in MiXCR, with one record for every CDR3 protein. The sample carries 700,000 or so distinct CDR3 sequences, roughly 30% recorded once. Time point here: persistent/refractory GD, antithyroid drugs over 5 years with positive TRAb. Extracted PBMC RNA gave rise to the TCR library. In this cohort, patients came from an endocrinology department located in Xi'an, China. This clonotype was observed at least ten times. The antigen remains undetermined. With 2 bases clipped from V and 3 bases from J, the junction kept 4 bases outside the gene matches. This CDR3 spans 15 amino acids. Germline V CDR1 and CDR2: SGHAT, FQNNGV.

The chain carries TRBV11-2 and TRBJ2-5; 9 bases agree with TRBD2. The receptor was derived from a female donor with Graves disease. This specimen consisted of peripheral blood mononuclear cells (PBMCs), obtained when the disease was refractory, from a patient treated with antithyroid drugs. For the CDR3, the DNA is TGTGCCAGCAGCTTACTAGCGGGACAAAAAGAGACCCAGTACTTC. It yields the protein CASSLLAGQKETQYF.